The clone carrying this T cell receptor beta chain was observed at least ten times. An end of the junction differs from the germline gene, which may be a read error. TCRdb keeps only in-frame clones here, not all; method: immunoSEQ multiplex PCR. The sample lists 100,000 to 120,000 clones, approximately 70% occurring once. Germline CDR1 reads ENHRY; CDR2 reads SYGVKD. The CDR3 loop spans 15 amino acids. Recent acute infections and vaccinations were absent in the healthy HIV-negative adult donors. In CD8 memory, CD45RO+ cells were put together with CCR7-negative CD45RA+ TemRA cells. The data derive from a study of shared clonotypes between healthy human individuals.

The sequenced material came from memory CD8+ T cells sorted from blood. Subset meaning: CD45RO+ cells pooled with CCR7-negative TemRA cells. This TCR was recovered from a woman in her 30s in good health. This chain connects TRBV10-3 to TRBJ2-7; no definite D call. CDR3 DNA: TGTGCCAGCAGTTTTGACATCCCTTGGGATAACAAGCAGTACTTC. This sequence encodes CASSFDIPWDNKQYF.